The entry below gives a single TCR beta chain sequence along with its context. These data are taken from a study of shared clonotypes between healthy human individuals. It was into CD45RA+ naive and CD45RA-negative memory subsets that the CD4+ cells were split. With V trimmed by 2 bases and J by 2 bases, 5 bases remained unmatched. The CDR3 runs 15 residues. Germline V CDR1 and CDR2: LNHNV, YYDKDF (reference sequence). The authors loaded around 220 ng DNA, some 32,000 T cell genomes, into sorted-subset replicate PCRs. This table comes from immunoSEQ multiplex PCR, and its TCRdb copy is limited to in-frame clones, with some not included. In the table there are about 2.4 million clones, 80% to 95% of which are singletons.

The sample consisted of naive CD4+ T cells from PBMCs. Subset specified: CD45RA+ positively selected. The sequence was obtained from a man younger than 35 in good health. Some clones in this sample may be carry-over from other donors' samples. The V gene is TRBV15, the J gene TRBJ2-5; TRBD1 agrees at 7 bases. The CDR3 bases are TGTGCCACCAGCAGACCGCGGACAGGACAAGAGACCCAGTACTTC. Translating gives CATSRPRTGQETQYF.